A single sample is the source of the 19 T cell receptor beta chains below, sequenced in a study of blood T cell repertoires in COVID-19. Some clones are missing from TCRdb's copy, which holds only in-frame ones; the method was immunoSEQ multiplex PCR. The top ten clones hold 3% to 3.5% of a sample with approximately 230,000 clones, approximately 90% of them seen once. Material: peripheral blood. The receptors shown here come from a man between 18 and 29 years old with active or convalescent COVID-19.

The V gene is TRBV14, the J gene TRBJ1-6; D not resolved. The ends were cut back, 1 base at V and 3 bases at J, with 10 bases in the middle. Germline V lookup: CDR1 SGHDN, CDR2 FVKESK. The CDR3 loop spans 16 amino acids. CDR3 coding DNA: TGTGCCAGCAGCCAAGGACCGCGGAGCTATAATTCACCCCTCCACTTT. This encodes CASSQGPRSYNSPLHF. The whole variable domain, filled in from reference TRBV14 and TRBJ1-6, reads EAGVTQFPSHSVIEKGQTVTLRCDPISGHDNLYWYRRVMGKEIKFLLHFVKESKQDESGMPNNRFLAERTGGTYSTLKVQPAELEDSGVYFCASSQGPRSYNSPLHFGNGTRLTVT.

This clone has just one count. V usage is TRBV7-6 and J usage is TRBJ1-6, with 10 bases that match TRBD1. Losses at the gene ends were 8 bases for V and 6 bases for J; bases not matched to a gene: 4. The V gene's germline CDR1 is SGHVS and CDR2 FNYEAQ. The CDR3 is made up of 14 amino acids. The CDR3 here is CASGGTGVNSPLHF. CDR3 nucleotides: TGTGCCAGCGGCGGGACAGGGGTTAATTCACCCCTCCACTTT. The entire variable domain, with the rest obtained from reference TRBV7-6 and TRBJ1-6, is as follows: GAGVSQSPRYKVTKRGQDVALRCDPISGHVSLYWYRQALGQGPEFLTYFNYEAQQDKSGLPNDRFSAERPEGSISTLTIQRTEQRDSAMYRCASGGTGVNSPLHFGNGTRLTVT.

This clone has a single count. The chain links TRBV19 to TRBJ2-2; 8 bases agree with TRBD2. V lost 6 bases to trimming and J lost 4 bases; unmatched junction nucleotides: 7. CDR3 length equals 15 residues. Germline V gene lookup returns CDR1 LNHDA and CDR2 SQIVND (reference sequence). The CDR3, as DNA: TGTGCCAGTAGGAACCGAGCGGGGGTCACCGGGGAGCTGTTTTTT. Residues: CASRNRAGVTGELFF.

The chain recombines TRBV5-4 with TRBJ2-3; the D gene is possibly TRBD2 (7 bases). The CDR3 consists of 15 residues. Trimming cost V 4 bases and J 1 base, with 13 bases left between them. CDR1 SGHNT and CDR2 YYREEE come from the germline V gene (reference sequence). CDR3 DNA sequence: TGTGCCAGCAGCCCCGGAGGGGGGGGCACAGATACGCAGTATTTT. Protein sequence: CASSPGGGGTDTQYF.

This rearrangement joins TRBV5-1 to TRBJ1-2; TRBD1 aligns across 9 bases. Germline CDR1 SGHRS, CDR2 YFSETQ. Losses at the gene ends were 7 bases for V and 5 bases for J; bases not matched to a gene: 12. The CDR3 is made up of 15 amino acids. CDR3 sequence reads: CASRPGQGDPYGYTF. Written as DNA, the CDR3 is TGCGCCAGCCGTCCGGGACAGGGTGATCCATATGGCTACACCTTC.

This clone was recorded only once. The CDR3 sequence: CATSRDVNSGNTGELFF. The CDR3 DNA follows: TGTGCCACCAGCAGAGATGTGAATAGCGGGAACACCGGGGAGCTGTTTTTT. The genes are TRBV15 and TRBJ2-2, with a weak D call TRBD2 (6 bases). The CDR3 has 17 residues. CDR1 is LNHNV and CDR2 is YYDKDF in the germline V gene (reference sequence). Trimming shortened V by 0 bases and J by 1 base, and 12 bases separated the two germline ends.

The table lists this clone with a count of one. The chain uses TRBV30 and TRBJ1-2; D is uncertain. Germline lookup yields CDR1 GTSNPN and CDR2 SVGIG (reference sequence). Trimming removed 2 bases at V and 4 bases at J, with 11 bases between. The CDR3 runs to 13 residues. The chain's CDR3 is CAWSPEGRYGYTF. As DNA, the CDR3 is TGTGCCTGGAGTCCCGAGGGCCGCTATGGCTACACCTTC.

The CDR3 coding sequence is TGTGCCAGCAGCTTGGGAGGCGGCTATGGCTACACCTTC. Translated, it gives CASSLGGGYGYTF. The chain carries TRBV5-4 and TRBJ1-2, with no clear D. V shed 0 bases and J shed 4 bases, with 7 bases lying between them. In germline, CDR1 is SGHNT, CDR2 YYREEE (reference sequence). The CDR3 spans 13 residues. The complete variable domain, with remaining parts taken from reference TRBV5-4 and TRBJ1-2, reads ETGVTQSPTHLIKTRGQQVTLRCSSQSGHNTVSWYQQALGQGPQFIFQYYREEENGRGNFPPRFSGLQFPNYSSELNVNALELDDSALYLCASSLGGGYGYTFGSGTRLTVV.

The chain links TRBV20-1 to TRBJ2-5, with 10 bases identical to TRBD2. The length of the CDR3 is 16 residues. V dropped 3 bases and J dropped 1; count of bases not matched to a gene: 8. Looked up from germline, CDR1 is DFQATT and CDR2 is SNEGSKA (reference sequence). CDR3 DNA sequence: TGCAGTGCTAGTGTTCTAGCGGGGGCCCTCCAAGAGACCCAGTACTTC. Translated: CSASVLAGALQETQYF.

This clone has just one count. The chain employs TRBV19 and TRBJ2-5, with 11 nucleotides matching TRBD2. V trimming: 9 bases; J trimming: 1 base; junction bases outside the gene matches: 10. The CDR3 contains 16 residues. Germline V gene lookup returns CDR1 LNHDA and CDR2 SQIVND (reference sequence). The CDR3 reads CASYPGLADSQETQYF. Written as DNA, the CDR3 is TGTGCCAGCTACCCGGGACTAGCGGATTCCCAAGAGACCCAGTACTTC.

This chain uses TRBV6-1 with TRBJ1-2, with 7 bases that match TRBD1. CDR3 size: 17 residues. V shed 4 bases and J 7 bases; nucleotides not matched to a gene: 18. Germline-derived CDR1 and CDR2 are MNHNS and SASEGT. CDR3 amino acids: CASSVGLLGGSVRGYTF. The CDR3 bases are TGTGCCAGCAGTGTAGGGTTGTTAGGGGGCAGTGTTCGTGGCTACACCTTC.

The chain employs TRBV5-1 and TRBJ2-5; weak D call: TRBD2 (5 bases). There are 13 residues in the CDR3. Trimming shortened V by 4 bases and J by 3 bases, and 10 bases separated the two germline ends. The germline V gene encodes CDR1 SGHRS and CDR2 YFSETQ. CDR3 loop: CASSARGEETQYF. The CDR3 coding sequence is TGCGCCAGCAGCGCCCGGGGAGAAGAGACCCAGTACTTC.

This chain uses TRBV15 with TRBJ2-3; 9 nucleotides align to TRBD2. CDR1 is LNHNV and CDR2 is YYDKDF in the germline V gene (reference sequence). The CDR3 loop spans 17 amino acids. V trimming: 0 bases; J trimming: 5 bases; junction bases outside the gene matches: 9. The CDR3 nucleotides are TGTGCCACCAGCAGAGATCTGGCTAGCGGGGTTCGAGATACGCAGTATTTT. The encoded protein is CATSRDLASGVRDTQYF.

In its sample, this clone was seen once. This chain links TRBV5-1 with TRBJ2-3; TRBD2 agrees at 9 bases. The germline V gene encodes CDR1 SGHRS and CDR2 YFSETQ. The trim removed 4 bases at V and 4 bases at J, leaving 7 bases unmatched. This CDR3 has 15 amino acids. CDR3 nucleotides: TGCGCCAGCAGCCTCAGAAGCGGGGGGTCAGATACGCAGTATTTT. Protein sequence: CASSLRSGGSDTQYF.

This clone appeared a single time. V usage is TRBV24-1 and J usage is TRBJ2-2; 7 nucleotides match TRBD1. With 5 bases clipped from V and 4 bases from J, the junction kept 12 bases outside the gene matches. The V gene's germline CDR1 is KGHDR and CDR2 SFDVKD. The CDR3 contains 17 residues. The CDR3 protein is CATSATDGDSSTGELFF. DNA of the CDR3: TGTGCCACCAGTGCTACTGACGGGGACAGCAGCACCGGGGAGCTGTTTTTT.

This clone was counted a single time. The chain carries TRBV18 and TRBJ1-2; D is ambiguous. Germline V lookup: CDR1 KGHSH, CDR2 LQKENI. V was pared by 3 bases and J by 3 bases, with 11 bases between. The length of the CDR3 is 14 residues. CDR3 nucleotides: TGTGCCAGCTCACCGACTAGCAAGGACTATGGCTACACCTTC. This sequence encodes CASSPTSKDYGYTF.

This chain uses TRBV28 with TRBJ2-2; 9 nucleotides align to TRBD2. In germline, CDR1 is MDHEN, CDR2 SYDVKM. The junction had 15 bases not matched to a gene; V was cut back by 10 bases and J by 9 bases. This CDR3 is 15 amino acids long. The CDR3 sequence: CATTKGGLAFRELFF. CDR3 nucleotide sequence: TGTGCCACCACTAAAGGGGGACTAGCTTTCAGGGAGCTGTTTTTT.

This chain connects TRBV28 to TRBJ2-7; tentatively, D is TRBD2 (6 bases). V gave up 3 bases and J gave up 3 bases, with 15 bases separating them. This CDR3 is built from 15 residues. The germline CDR1 and CDR2 sequences are MDHEN and SYDVKM. The CDR3 DNA sequence: TGTGCCAGCAGTTTGGTAGGTGGTAGCGGCTACGAGCAGTACTTC. Its translation is CASSLVGGSGYEQYF.

The chain carries TRBV5-1 and TRBJ1-4; 8 bases align to TRBD1. The CDR3 loop spans 14 amino acids. The germline gives CDR1 SGHRS, CDR2 YFSETQ. V was pared by 1 base and J by 8 bases, with 4 bases of the junction left unmatched. CDR3 loop: CASSLTGGEEKLFF. DNA of the CDR3: TGCGCCAGCAGCTTGACAGGGGGGGAAGAAAAACTGTTTTTT.